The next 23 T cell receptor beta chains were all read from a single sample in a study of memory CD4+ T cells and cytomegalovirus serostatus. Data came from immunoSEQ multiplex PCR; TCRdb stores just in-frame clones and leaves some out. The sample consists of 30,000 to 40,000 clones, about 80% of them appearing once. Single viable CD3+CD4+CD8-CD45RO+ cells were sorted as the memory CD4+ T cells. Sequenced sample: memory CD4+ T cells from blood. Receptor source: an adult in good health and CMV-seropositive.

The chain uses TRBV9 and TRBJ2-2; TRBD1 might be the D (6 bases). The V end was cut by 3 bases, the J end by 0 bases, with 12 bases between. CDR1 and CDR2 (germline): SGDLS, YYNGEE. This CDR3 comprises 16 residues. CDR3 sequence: CASSALTGSNTGELFF. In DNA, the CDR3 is TGTGCCAGCAGCGCCTTGACAGGATCGAACACCGGGGAGCTGTTTTTT.

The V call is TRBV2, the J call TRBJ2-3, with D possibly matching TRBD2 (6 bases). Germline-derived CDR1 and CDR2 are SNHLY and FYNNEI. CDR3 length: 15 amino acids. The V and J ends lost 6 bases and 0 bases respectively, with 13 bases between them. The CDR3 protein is CASRETGTSTDTQYF. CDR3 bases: TGTGCCAGCAGGGAAACTGGGACTAGCACAGATACGCAGTATTTT.

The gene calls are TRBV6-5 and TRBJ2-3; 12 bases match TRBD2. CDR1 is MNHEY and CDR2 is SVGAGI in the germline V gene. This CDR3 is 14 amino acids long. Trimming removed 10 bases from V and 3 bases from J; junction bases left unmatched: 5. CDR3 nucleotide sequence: TGTGCCATCTACCTAGCGGGAGGGACAGATACGCAGTATTTT. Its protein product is CAIYLAGGTDTQYF.

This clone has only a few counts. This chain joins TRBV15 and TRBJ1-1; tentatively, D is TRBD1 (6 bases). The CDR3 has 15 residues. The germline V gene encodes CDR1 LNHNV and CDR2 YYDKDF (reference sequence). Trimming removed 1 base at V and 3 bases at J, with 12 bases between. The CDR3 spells CATSRGEGVHTEAFF. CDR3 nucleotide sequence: TGTGCCACCAGCAGAGGGGAGGGGGTTCACACTGAAGCTTTCTTT.

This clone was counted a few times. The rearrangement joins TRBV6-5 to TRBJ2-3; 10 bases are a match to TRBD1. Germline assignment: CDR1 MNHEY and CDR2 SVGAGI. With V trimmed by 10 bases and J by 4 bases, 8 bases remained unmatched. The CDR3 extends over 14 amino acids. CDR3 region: CATRPGTGADTQYF. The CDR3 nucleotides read TGTGCCACCCGACCGGGGACAGGGGCAGATACGCAGTATTTT.

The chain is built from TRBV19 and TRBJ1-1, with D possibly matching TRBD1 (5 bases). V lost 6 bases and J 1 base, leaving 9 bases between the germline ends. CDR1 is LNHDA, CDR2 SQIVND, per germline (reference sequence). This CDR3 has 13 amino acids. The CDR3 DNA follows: TGTGCCAGTAGCGGGCAGGGGAACACTGAAGCTTTCTTT. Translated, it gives CASSGQGNTEAFF. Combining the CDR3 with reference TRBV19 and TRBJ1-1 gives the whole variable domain DGGITQSPKYLFRKEGQNVTLSCEQNLNHDAMYWYRQDPGQGLRLIYYSQIVNDFQKGDIAEGYSVSREKKESFPLTVTSAQKNPTAFYLCASSGQGNTEAFFGQGTRLTVV.

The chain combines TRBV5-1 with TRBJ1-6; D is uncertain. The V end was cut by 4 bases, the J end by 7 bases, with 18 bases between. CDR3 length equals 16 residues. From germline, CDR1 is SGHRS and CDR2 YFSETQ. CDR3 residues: CASSIGPREENSPLHF. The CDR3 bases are TGCGCCAGCAGCATCGGGCCCCGGGAGGAGAATTCACCCCTCCACTTT.

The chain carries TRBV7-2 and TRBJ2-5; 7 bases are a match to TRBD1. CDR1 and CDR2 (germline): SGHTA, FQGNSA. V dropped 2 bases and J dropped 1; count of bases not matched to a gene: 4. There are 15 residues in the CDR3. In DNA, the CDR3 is TGTGCCAGCAGCTTATACCGGGACAGCCAAGAGACCCAGTACTTC. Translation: CASSLYRDSQETQYF.

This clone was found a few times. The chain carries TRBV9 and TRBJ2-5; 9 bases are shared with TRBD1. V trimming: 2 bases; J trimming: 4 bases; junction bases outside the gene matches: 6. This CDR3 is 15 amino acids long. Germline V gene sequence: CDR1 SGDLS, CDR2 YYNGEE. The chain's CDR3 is CASSVTQGARETQYF. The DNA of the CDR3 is TGTGCCAGCAGCGTGACACAGGGGGCGCGAGAGACCCAGTACTTC.

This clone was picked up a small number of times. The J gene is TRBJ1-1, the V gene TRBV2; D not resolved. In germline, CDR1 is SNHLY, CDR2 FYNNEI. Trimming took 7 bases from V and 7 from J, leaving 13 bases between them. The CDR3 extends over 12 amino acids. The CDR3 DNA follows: TGTGCCAGCACCCGAATATTCGATGAAGCTTTCTTT. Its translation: CASTRIFDEAFF.

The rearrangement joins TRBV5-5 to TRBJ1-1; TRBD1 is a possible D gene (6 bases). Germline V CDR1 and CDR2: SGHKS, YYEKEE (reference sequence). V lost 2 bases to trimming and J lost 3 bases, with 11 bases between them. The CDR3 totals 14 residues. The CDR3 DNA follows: TGTGCCAGCAGCTTTCTAACAGGGTACACTGAAGCTTTCTTT. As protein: CASSFLTGYTEAFF.

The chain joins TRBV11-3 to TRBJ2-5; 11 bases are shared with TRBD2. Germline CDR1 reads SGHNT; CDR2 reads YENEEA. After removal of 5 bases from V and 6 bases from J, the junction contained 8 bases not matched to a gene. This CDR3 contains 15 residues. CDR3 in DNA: TGTGCCAGCAGCGTTGGTGGACTAGCGGGCCAGACCCAGTACTTC. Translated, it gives CASSVGGLAGQTQYF.

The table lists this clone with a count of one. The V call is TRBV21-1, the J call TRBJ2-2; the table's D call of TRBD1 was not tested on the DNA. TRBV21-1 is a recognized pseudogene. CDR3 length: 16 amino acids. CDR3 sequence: CASDYSLTGGTGELFF. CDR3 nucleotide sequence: TGTGCCAGCGATTACTCCTTGACAGGGGGCACCGGGGAGCTGTTTTTT.

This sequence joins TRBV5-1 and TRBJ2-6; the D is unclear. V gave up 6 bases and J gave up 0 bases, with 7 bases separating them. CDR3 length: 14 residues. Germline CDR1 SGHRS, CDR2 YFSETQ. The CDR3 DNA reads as TGCGCCAGCAAGGACCACTCTGGGGCCAACGTCCTGACTTTC. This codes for CASKDHSGANVLTF. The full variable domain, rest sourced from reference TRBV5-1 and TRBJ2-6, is KAGVTQTPRYLIKTRGQQVTLSCSPISGHRSVSWYQQTPGQGLQFLFEYFSETQRNKGNFPGRFSGRQFSNSRSEMNVSTLELGDSALYLCASKDHSGANVLTFGAGSRLTVL.

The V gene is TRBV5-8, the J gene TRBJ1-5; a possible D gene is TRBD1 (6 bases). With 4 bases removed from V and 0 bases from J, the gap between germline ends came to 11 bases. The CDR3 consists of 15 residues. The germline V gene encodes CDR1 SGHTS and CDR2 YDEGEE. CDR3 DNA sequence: TGTGCCAGCAGCAATGGACAGCATAGCAATCAGCCCCAGCATTTT. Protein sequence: CASSNGQHSNQPQHF.

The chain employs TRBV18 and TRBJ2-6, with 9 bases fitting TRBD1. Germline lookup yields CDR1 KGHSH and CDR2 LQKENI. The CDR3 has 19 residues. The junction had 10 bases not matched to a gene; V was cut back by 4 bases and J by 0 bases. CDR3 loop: CASSLNRDRALSGANVLTF. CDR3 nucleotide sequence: TGTGCCAGCTCACTAAACCGGGACAGGGCCCTCTCTGGGGCCAACGTCCTGACTTTC.

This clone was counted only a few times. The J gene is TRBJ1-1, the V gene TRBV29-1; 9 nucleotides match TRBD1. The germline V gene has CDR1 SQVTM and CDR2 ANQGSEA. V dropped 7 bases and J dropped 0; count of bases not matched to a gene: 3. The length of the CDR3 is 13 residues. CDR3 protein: CSAGDRVNTEAFF. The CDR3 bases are TGCAGCGCCGGGGACAGGGTGAACACTGAAGCTTTCTTT. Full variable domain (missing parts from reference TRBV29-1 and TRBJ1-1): SAVISQKPSRDICQRGTSLTIQCQVDSQVTMMFWYRQQPGQSLTLIATANQGSEATYESGFVIDKFPISRPNLTFSTLTVSNMSPEDSSIYLCSAGDRVNTEAFFGQGTRLTVV.

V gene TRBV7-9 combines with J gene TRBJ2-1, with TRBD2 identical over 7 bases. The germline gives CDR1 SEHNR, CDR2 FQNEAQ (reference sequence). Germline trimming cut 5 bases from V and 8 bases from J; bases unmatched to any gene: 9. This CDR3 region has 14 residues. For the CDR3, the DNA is TGTGCCAGCAGCAGTCGGACTAGTGAGGATGAGCAGTTCTTC. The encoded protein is CASSSRTSEDEQFF.

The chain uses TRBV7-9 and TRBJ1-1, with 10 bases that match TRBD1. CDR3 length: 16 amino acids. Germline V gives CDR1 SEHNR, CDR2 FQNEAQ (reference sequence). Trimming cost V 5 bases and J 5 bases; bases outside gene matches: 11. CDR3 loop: CASSQGQGKRSTEAFF. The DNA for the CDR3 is TGTGCCAGCAGCCAGGGACAGGGGAAAAGAAGTACTGAAGCTTTCTTT.

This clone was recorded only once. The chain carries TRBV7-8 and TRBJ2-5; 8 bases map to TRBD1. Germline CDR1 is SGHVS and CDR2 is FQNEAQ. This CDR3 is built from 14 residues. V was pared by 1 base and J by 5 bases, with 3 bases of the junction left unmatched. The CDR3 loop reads CASSLGQGSETQYF. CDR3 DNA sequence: TGTGCCAGCAGCTTAGGACAGGGGTCCGAGACCCAGTACTTC.

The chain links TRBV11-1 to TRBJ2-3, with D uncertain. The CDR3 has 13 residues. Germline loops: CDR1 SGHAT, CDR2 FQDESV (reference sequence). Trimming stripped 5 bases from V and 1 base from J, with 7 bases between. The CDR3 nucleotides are TGTGCCAGCAGCCAAGTGGGCACAGATACGCAGTATTTT. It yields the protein CASSQVGTDTQYF.

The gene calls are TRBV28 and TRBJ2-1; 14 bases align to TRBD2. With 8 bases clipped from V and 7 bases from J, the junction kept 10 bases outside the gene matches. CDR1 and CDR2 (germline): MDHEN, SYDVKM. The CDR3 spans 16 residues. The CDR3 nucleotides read TGTGCCAGCGGATCACGGACTAGCGGGAGGATGAATGAGCAGTTCTTC. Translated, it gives CASGSRTSGRMNEQFF.

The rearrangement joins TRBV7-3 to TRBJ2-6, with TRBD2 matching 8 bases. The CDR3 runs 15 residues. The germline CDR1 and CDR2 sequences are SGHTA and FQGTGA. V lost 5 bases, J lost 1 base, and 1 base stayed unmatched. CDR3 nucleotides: TGTGCCAGCAGCGCGGGGGGATCTGGGGCCAACGTCCTGACTTTC. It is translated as CASSAGGSGANVLTF.